These T cell receptor beta chains were read from a single sample in a study of cytomegalovirus exposure and HLA in healthy donors. The repertoire was sequenced with immunoSEQ multiplex PCR; TCRdb's copy has only in-frame clones and lacks some. The sample carries roughly 100,000 clones, roughly a tenth recorded once. The sample consisted of PBMCs. Receptor source: a man between 50 and 59 years old in good health and CMV-seropositive. Both conserved end residues are part of each CDR3. A D gene is named only where the DNA matches it firmly. A row's size may be missing; if present it is once, few, many or a size class.

abundance: few
d_gene: .
v_gene: TRBV5-6
j_gene: TRBJ1-1
CDR3nt: TGTGCCAGCATTATTACCGGGACACCTAATGAAGCTTTCTTT
CDR3aa: CASIITGTPNEAFF

abundance: few
d_gene: .
v_gene: TRBV12-2
j_gene: TRBJ1-1
CDR3nt: TGTGCAAGTCGCACCTCCGCGCCGGGACAGGGGATTGAAGCTTTCTTT
CDR3aa: CASRTSAPGQGIEAFF

abundance: few
d_gene: TRBD1
v_gene: TRBV6-4
j_gene: TRBJ1-5
CDR3nt: TGTGCCAGCAGTGGCCGGGACAGGGAATGGGAAAATCAGCCCCAGCATTTT
CDR3aa: CASSGRDREWENQPQHF

abundance: few
d_gene: TRBD1
v_gene: TRBV29-1
j_gene: TRBJ1-2
CDR3nt: TGCAGCGTGCTTACAGGGGAAATGAGTGGCTACACCTTC
CDR3aa: CSVLTGEMSGYTF

abundance: .
d_gene: TRBD1
v_gene: TRBV18
j_gene: TRBJ2-2
CDR3nt: TGTGCCAGCTCACCACCAGACAGGGCTTACACCGGGGAGCTGTTTTTT
CDR3aa: CASSPPDRAYTGELFF

abundance: few
d_gene: TRBD1
v_gene: TRBV6-5
j_gene: TRBJ1-2
CDR3nt: TGTGCCAGCAGTCCTACAGGGGCCACCCCCTATGGCTACACCTTC
CDR3aa: CASSPTGATPYGYTF

abundance: .
d_gene: .
v_gene: TRBV5-5
j_gene: TRBJ2-1
CDR3nt: TGTGCCAGCAGCACCCCCGGAGGTGAGCAGTTCTTC
CDR3aa: CASSTPGGEQFF

abundance: few
d_gene: TRBD1
v_gene: TRBV10-3
j_gene: TRBJ2-1
CDR3nt: TGTGCCATCAGTGATGACAGGGGGGTCAACAATGAGCAGTTCTTC
CDR3aa: CAISDDRGVNNEQFF

abundance: .
d_gene: .
v_gene: TRBV2
j_gene: TRBJ1-4
CDR3nt: TGTGCCAGCACCGCGCAGCGGACGGCGAATGAAAAACTGTTTTTT
CDR3aa: CASTAQRTANEKLFF

abundance: few
d_gene: TRBD2
v_gene: TRBV4-2
j_gene: TRBJ2-1
CDR3nt: TGTGCCAGCAGCCACGCTAGCGGGAGGGTCTCTCCGAGCTCCTACAATGAGCAGTTCTTC
CDR3aa: CASSHASGRVSPSSYNEQFF

abundance: few
d_gene: .
v_gene: TRBV27
j_gene: TRBJ1-5
CDR3nt: TGTGCCAGCAGGGGATTGGGGGAGGGTAGCAATCAGCCCCAGCATTTT
CDR3aa: CASRGLGEGSNQPQHF

abundance: .
d_gene: .
v_gene: TRBV2
j_gene: TRBJ2-3
CDR3nt: TGTGCCAGCAGGACAGCCACAGATACGCAGTATTTT
CDR3aa: CASRTATDTQYF

abundance: .
d_gene: .
v_gene: TRBV19
j_gene: TRBJ1-5
CDR3nt: TGTGCCAGTACTTCCCGGACAGCCAACGGTCAGCCCCAGCATTTT
CDR3aa: CASTSRTANGQPQHF

abundance: few
d_gene: TRBD1
v_gene: TRBV30
j_gene: TRBJ1-2
CDR3nt: TGTGCCTGGAGTCACCGAGAACAGGGGCACTATGGCTACACCTTC
CDR3aa: CAWSHREQGHYGYTF

abundance: few
d_gene: TRBD1
v_gene: TRBV12-5
j_gene: TRBJ2-3
CDR3nt: TGTGCTAGTGGTTTGCCGGGACAGTTCACAGATACGCAGTATTTT
CDR3aa: CASGLPGQFTDTQYF

abundance: few
d_gene: TRBD2
v_gene: TRBV7-3
j_gene: TRBJ2-1
CDR3nt: TGTGCCAGCAGCCTGATTCCGGGACTAGCGGGCTCCTACAATGAGCAGTTCTTC
CDR3aa: CASSLIPGLAGSYNEQFF

abundance: .
d_gene: TRBD2
v_gene: TRBV28
j_gene: TRBJ2-5
CDR3nt: TGTGCCAGCAGTTTTAGCGGGAGAGGGGAGACCCAGTACTTC
CDR3aa: CASSFSGRGETQYF

abundance: .
d_gene: TRBD1
v_gene: TRBV7-8
j_gene: TRBJ1-4
CDR3nt: TGTGCCAGCAGCTCGGGACAGGGGTTGGCTAATGAAAAACTGTTTTTT
CDR3aa: CASSSGQGLANEKLFF

abundance: .
d_gene: .
v_gene: TRBV7-3
j_gene: TRBJ2-2
CDR3nt: TGTGCCAGCAGCAAACTTAACACCGGGGAGCTGTTTTTT
CDR3aa: CASSKLNTGELFF

abundance: .
d_gene: TRBD1
v_gene: TRBV6-1
j_gene: TRBJ1-2
CDR3nt: TGTGCCAGCAATAACAGGGGCGCGGGGTATGGCTACACCTTC
CDR3aa: CASNNRGAGYGYTF

abundance: .
d_gene: .
v_gene: TRBV6-5
j_gene: TRBJ2-6
CDR3nt: TGTGCCAGCAGAAAACAGGGAGCTGGGGCCAACGTCCTGACTTTC
CDR3aa: CASRKQGAGANVLTF

abundance: few
d_gene: .
v_gene: TRBV28
j_gene: TRBJ1-2
CDR3nt: TGTGCCAGTCCCTTGGACAGTGACTATGGCTACACCTTC
CDR3aa: CASPLDSDYGYTF

abundance: few
d_gene: TRBD1
v_gene: TRBV7-9
j_gene: TRBJ1-2
CDR3nt: TGTGCCAGCTCCCGGACAGGGGAGTATGGCTACACCTTC
CDR3aa: CASSRTGEYGYTF

abundance: .
d_gene: TRBD1
v_gene: TRBV7-9
j_gene: TRBJ1-5
CDR3nt: TGTGCCAGCAGCTTAGATACAGGGGTTTATCAGCCCCAGCATTTT
CDR3aa: CASSLDTGVYQPQHF

abundance: .
d_gene: .
v_gene: TRBV28
j_gene: TRBJ1-5
CDR3nt: TGTGCCAGCAGTTCCCCAGGGAGGTCCAATCAGCCCCAGCATTTT
CDR3aa: CASSSPGRSNQPQHF

abundance: few
d_gene: .
v_gene: TRBV30
j_gene: TRBJ1-1
CDR3nt: TGTGCCTGGAGTCCGACACGTGAAGCTTTCTTT
CDR3aa: CAWSPTREAFF

abundance: .
d_gene: TRBD1
v_gene: TRBV29-1
j_gene: TRBJ2-7
CDR3nt: TGCAGCGTTGAATACCCGGGACAGTCAGGCTACGAGCAGTACTTC
CDR3aa: CSVEYPGQSGYEQYF

abundance: .
d_gene: TRBD2
v_gene: TRBV9
j_gene: TRBJ2-1
CDR3nt: TGTGCCAGCAGCGACGGACTAGCGGGACGCAATGAGCAGTTCTTC
CDR3aa: CASSDGLAGRNEQFF

abundance: few
d_gene: TRBD2
v_gene: TRBV27
j_gene: TRBJ2-1
CDR3nt: TGTGCCAGCAGTTTGACTAGCGGGGGGCACAATGAGCAGTTCTTC
CDR3aa: CASSLTSGGHNEQFF

abundance: .
d_gene: TRBD2
v_gene: TRBV19
j_gene: TRBJ2-1
CDR3nt: TGTGCCAGTAGCCCGCAACTAGCGGGAGGGCGAAATGAGCAGTTCTTC
CDR3aa: CASSPQLAGGRNEQFF

abundance: .
d_gene: .
v_gene: TRBV2
j_gene: TRBJ1-1
CDR3nt: TGTGCCAGCAGTGCAACTCTGGGACGGGGGGTGGGGGCGAACACTGAAGCTTTCTTT
CDR3aa: CASSATLGRGVGANTEAFF

abundance: few
d_gene: .
v_gene: TRBV18
j_gene: TRBJ1-2
CDR3nt: TGTGCCAGCTCACCACCCGCCCTACCAAAGACTAACTATGGCTACACCTTC
CDR3aa: CASSPPALPKTNYGYTF

abundance: .
d_gene: .
v_gene: TRBV9
j_gene: TRBJ2-6
CDR3nt: TGTGCCAGCAGCGTAGATGGGACAGGGGCCAACGTCCTGACTTTC
CDR3aa: CASSVDGTGANVLTF

abundance: .
d_gene: TRBD1
v_gene: TRBV28
j_gene: TRBJ1-3
CDR3nt: TGTGCCAGCAGTCCAGGGGGTTCAAACACCATATATTTT
CDR3aa: CASSPGGSNTIYF

abundance: few
d_gene: TRBD1
v_gene: TRBV19
j_gene: TRBJ2-7
CDR3nt: TGTGCCAGTAGTGGGGACAGCTCCTACGAGCAGTACTTC
CDR3aa: CASSGDSSYEQYF

abundance: .
d_gene: .
v_gene: TRBV6-6
j_gene: TRBJ1-5
CDR3nt: TGTGCCAGCAGCCCGCGGGGGGCCTATAGCAATCAGCCCCAGCATTTT
CDR3aa: CASSPRGAYSNQPQHF

abundance: few
d_gene: TRBD1
v_gene: TRBV6-5
j_gene: TRBJ2-6
CDR3nt: TGTGCCAGCAGGGCAGGGGGCTTGGGGGCCAACGTCCTGACTTTC
CDR3aa: CASRAGGLGANVLTF

abundance: few
d_gene: .
v_gene: TRBV27
j_gene: TRBJ1-3
CDR3nt: TGTGCCAGCAGTTTAAACAGGAACTCTGGAAACACCATATATTTT
CDR3aa: CASSLNRNSGNTIYF

abundance: .
d_gene: .
v_gene: TRBV7-9
j_gene: TRBJ2-2
CDR3nt: TGTGCCAGCAGCTTTCCCTACAGGGATCCGAACACCGGGGAGCTGTTTTTT
CDR3aa: CASSFPYRDPNTGELFF

abundance: few
d_gene: TRBD1
v_gene: TRBV30
j_gene: TRBJ2-1
CDR3nt: TGTGCCTGGAGTCCACCCGGGACAGGGGGCCAGAATGAGCAGTTCTTC
CDR3aa: CAWSPPGTGGQNEQFF

abundance: few
d_gene: .
v_gene: TRBV27
j_gene: TRBJ1-5
CDR3nt: TGTGCCAGCAGTTCCCGGGACGCACCGGGGGGTCAGCCCCAGCATTTT
CDR3aa: CASSSRDAPGGQPQHF

abundance: few
d_gene: .
v_gene: TRBV6-5
j_gene: TRBJ2-7
CDR3nt: TGTGCCAGCGGGGGCACGGAGAACTACGAGCAGTACTTC
CDR3aa: CASGGTENYEQYF